This T cell receptor (beta chain) emerged from a study of T cell responses to AZD1222 COVID-19 vaccine. To note about this clone: What it binds is not known.

Whole-study results and caveats: The repertoires were collected only after the peak T cell response.

The CDR3 is 15 residues long. Trimming cost V 4 bases and J 0 bases; bases outside gene matches: 4. Germline CDR1 and CDR2: SGHAT and FQNNGV. TCRdb keeps only in-frame clones here, not all; method: immunoSEQ multiplex PCR. The table has some 120,000 clones, roughly 85% seen once. The chain employs TRBV11-2 and TRBJ2-3, with 7 bases aligning to TRBD2. Sequences were derived from peripheral blood, sampled on day 0 of AZD1222 vaccination. The clonotype originates from an adult in good health. This CDR3 reads CASSSAGFSTDTQYF. The CDR3 DNA follows: TGTGCCAGCAGCTCAGCGGGGTTTAGCACAGATACGCAGTATTTT.